This entry describes one T cell receptor beta chain. RNA was extracted with the RNeasy kit, and a quantity of 0.5 to 1 ug was reverse transcribed using random hexamers. TCRdb ran MiXCR on the immunoSEQ multiplex PCR reads and lists one entry per CDR3 protein. The sample consists of some 150,000 distinct CDR3 sequences, approximately 94% of them appearing once. This specimen belongs to a study of CD8 T cells in Susac syndrome. The TCR was taken from a human donor with Susac syndrome. The sample comprised CD4+ T cells from PBMCs.

The DNA for the CDR3 is TGTGCCACCAGTGATTTGGGGGGACGGGGCTACACCTTC. Protein product: CATSDLGGRGYTF. J is TRBJ1-2 and V is TRBV24-1; perhaps TRBD1 as D (5 bases). The length of the CDR3 is 13 residues. Trimming removed 0 bases from V and 8 bases from J, with 9 bases in between. Germline-derived CDR1 and CDR2 are KGHDR and SFDVKD.